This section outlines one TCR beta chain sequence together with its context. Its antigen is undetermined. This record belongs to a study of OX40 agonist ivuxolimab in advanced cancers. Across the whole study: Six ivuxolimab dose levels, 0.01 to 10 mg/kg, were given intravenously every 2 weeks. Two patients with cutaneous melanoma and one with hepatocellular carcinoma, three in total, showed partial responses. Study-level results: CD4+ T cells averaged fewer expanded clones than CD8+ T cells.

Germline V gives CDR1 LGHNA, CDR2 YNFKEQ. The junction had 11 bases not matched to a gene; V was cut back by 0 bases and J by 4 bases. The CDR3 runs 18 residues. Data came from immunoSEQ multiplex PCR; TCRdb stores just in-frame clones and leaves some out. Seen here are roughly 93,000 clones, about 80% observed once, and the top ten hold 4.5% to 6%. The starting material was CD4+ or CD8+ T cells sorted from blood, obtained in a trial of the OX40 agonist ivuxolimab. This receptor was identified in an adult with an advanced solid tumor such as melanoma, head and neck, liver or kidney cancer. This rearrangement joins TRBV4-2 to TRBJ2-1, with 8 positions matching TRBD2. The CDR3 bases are TGTGCCAGCAGCCAAGAAGCCGATTTTAGCGGGATTTACAATGAGCAGTTCTTC. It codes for CASSQEADFSGIYNEQFF.